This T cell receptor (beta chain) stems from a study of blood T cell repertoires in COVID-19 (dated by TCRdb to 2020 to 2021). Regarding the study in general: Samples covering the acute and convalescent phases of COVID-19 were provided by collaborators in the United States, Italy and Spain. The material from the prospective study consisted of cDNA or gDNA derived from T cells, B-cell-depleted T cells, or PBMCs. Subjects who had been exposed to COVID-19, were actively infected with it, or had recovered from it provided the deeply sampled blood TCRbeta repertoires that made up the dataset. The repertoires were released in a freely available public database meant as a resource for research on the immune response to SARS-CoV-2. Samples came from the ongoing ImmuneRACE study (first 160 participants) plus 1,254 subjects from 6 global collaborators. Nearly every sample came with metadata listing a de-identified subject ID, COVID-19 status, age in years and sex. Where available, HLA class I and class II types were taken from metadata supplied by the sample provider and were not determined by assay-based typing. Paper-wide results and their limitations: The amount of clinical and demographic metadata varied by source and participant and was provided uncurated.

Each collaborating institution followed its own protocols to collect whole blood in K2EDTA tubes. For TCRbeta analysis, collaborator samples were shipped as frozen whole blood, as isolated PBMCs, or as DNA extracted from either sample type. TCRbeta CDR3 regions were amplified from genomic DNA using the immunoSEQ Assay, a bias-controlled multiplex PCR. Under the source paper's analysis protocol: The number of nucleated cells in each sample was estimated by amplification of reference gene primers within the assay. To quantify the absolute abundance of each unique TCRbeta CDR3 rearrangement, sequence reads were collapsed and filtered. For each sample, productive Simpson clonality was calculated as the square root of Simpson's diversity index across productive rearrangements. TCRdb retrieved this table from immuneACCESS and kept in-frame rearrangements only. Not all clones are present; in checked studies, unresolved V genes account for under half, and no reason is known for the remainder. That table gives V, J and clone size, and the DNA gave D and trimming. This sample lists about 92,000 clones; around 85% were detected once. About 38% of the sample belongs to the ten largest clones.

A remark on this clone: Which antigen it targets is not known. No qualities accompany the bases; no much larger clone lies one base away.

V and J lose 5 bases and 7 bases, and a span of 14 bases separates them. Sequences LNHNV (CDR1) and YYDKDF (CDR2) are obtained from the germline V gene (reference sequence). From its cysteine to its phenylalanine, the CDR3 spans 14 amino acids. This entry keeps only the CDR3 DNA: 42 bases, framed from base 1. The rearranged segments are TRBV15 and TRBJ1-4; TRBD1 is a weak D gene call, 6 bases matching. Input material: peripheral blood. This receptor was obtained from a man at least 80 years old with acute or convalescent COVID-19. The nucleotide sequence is TGTGCCACCAGCCACAGGGCCGAGAGTGAAAAACTGTTTTTT. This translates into CATSHRAESEKLFF.